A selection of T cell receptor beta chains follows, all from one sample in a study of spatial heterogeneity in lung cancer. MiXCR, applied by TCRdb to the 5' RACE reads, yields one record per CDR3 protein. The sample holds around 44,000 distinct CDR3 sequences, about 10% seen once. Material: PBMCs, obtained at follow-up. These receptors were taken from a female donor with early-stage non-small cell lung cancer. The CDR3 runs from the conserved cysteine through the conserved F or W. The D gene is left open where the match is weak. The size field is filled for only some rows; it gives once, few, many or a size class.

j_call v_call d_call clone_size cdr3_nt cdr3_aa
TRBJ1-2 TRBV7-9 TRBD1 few TGTGCCAGCAGCTCGTTGTCCCCGGGACAGGGAACCTATGGCTACACCTTC CASSSLSPGQGTYGYTF
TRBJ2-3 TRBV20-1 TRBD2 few TGCAGTGCTATCCTAGCGGGGGGAGATACGCAGTATTTT CSAILAGGDTQYF
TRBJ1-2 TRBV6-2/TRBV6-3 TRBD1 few TGTGCCAGCATCAAAAGGACAGGGAGTGACTACACCTTC CASIKRTGSDYTF
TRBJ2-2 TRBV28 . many TGTGCCAGCAGTTTAGTGGGAGGGGGCACCGGGGAGCTGTTTTTT CASSLVGGGTGELFF
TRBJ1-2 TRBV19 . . TGTGCCAGTAGTCCGGACGGAGCCCCCTATGGCTACACCTTC CASSPDGAPYGYTF
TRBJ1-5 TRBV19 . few TGTGCCAGTAGAGATCGGTATAGCAATCAGCCCCAGCATTTT CASRDRYSNQPQHF
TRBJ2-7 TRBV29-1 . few TGCAGCTTTGGGGGACATATCCTTGACGAGCAGTACTTC CSFGGHILDEQYF
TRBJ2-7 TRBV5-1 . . TGCGCCAGCAGCTTCGTATCCCAGTCCTACGAGCAGTACTTC CASSFVSQSYEQYF
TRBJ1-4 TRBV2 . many TGTGCCAGCAACCCGACGGGGGGGAAACTGTTTTTT CASNPTGGKLFF
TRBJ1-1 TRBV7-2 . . TGTGCCAGCAGCTTAATCGCCGAGGGCACTGAAGCTTTCTTT CASSLIAEGTEAFF
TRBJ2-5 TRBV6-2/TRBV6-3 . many TGTGCCAGCAATTTACAGACGTGGGGAAGCCCCCAGTACTTC CASNLQTWGSPQYF
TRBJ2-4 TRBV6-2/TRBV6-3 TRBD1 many TGTGCCAGCAGTTCGACAGGGGTAGCCAAAAACATTCAGTACTTC CASSSTGVAKNIQYF
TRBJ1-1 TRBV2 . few TGTGCCAGCAGTACCATGATTGAAGCTTTCTTT CASSTMIEAFF
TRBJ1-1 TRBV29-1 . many TGCAGCTCAAGGCAGAACCCGAACACTGAAGCTTTCTTT CSSRQNPNTEAFF
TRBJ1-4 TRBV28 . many TGTGCCAGCAGTTCCCTAGGCGGGGGGAGGGAAAAACTGTTTTTT CASSSLGGGREKLFF
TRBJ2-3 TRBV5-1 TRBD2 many TGCGCCAGCAGCTTGGATCGGGGGGGCAGCGCAGATACGCAGTATTTT CASSLDRGGSADTQYF
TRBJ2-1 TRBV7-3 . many TGTGCCAGCAGCTTAATAGGGGGCAATGAGCAGTTCTTC CASSLIGGNEQFF
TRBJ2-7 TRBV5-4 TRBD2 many TGTGCCAGCAGCTTGGCCCGTGGGACTAGCGGGGGGCCCGCCCCTTACGAGCAGTACTTC CASSLARGTSGGPAPYEQYF
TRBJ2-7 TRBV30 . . TGTGCCTGGAGCGGCAGGCCCTCCTACGAGCAGTACTTC CAWSGRPSYEQYF
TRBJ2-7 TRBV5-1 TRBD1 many TGCGCCAGCAGCACGGGGATACAGGGGAACGAGCAGTACTTC CASSTGIQGNEQYF
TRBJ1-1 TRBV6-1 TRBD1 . TGTGCCAGCACCGACAGGGGGAGGGGTTCTGAAGCTTTCTTT CASTDRGRGSEAFF
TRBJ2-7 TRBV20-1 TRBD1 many TGCAGTGCTAGAGCCCCGGGACAGGGACCGAGGGAGCAGTACTTC CSARAPGQGPREQYF
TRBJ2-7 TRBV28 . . TGTGCCAGCAGCGCCGAAGGGGGGGGACTATACGAGCAGTACTTC CASSAEGGGLYEQYF
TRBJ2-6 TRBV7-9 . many TGTGCCAGCAGCTTAATGGGTTCTGGGGCCAACGTCCTGACTTTC CASSLMGSGANVLTF
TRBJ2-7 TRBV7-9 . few TGTGCCACCGGACCAAAAACCTACGAGCAGTACTTC CATGPKTYEQYF
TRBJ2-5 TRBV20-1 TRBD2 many TGCAGTGCCCCAGGGCGGGGGAAAGAGACCCAGTACTTC CSAPGRGKETQYF
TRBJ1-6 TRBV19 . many TGTGCCAGTAGCCAAAATACCGGGAGTAATTCACCCCTCCACTTT CASSQNTGSNSPLHF
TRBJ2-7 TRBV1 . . TGCACCAGCAGCCCGACACGTACGGGGTACACCTACGAGCAGTACTTC CTSSPTRTGYTYEQYF
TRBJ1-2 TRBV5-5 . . TGTGTCAGCAGTTCAAGGCAAATCTATGGCTACACCTTC CVSSSRQIYGYTF
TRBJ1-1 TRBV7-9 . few TGTGCCAGCGCCCCCCGTCGGGGGGCGACTGAAGCTTTCTTT CASAPRRGATEAFF
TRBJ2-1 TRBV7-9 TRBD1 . TGTGCCAGCAGCCCGCGGGACAGGGTCGATGAGCAGTTCTTC CASSPRDRVDEQFF
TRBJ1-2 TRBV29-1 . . TGCAGCGTTGGAGAGGTCTATGGCTACACCTTC CSVGEVYGYTF
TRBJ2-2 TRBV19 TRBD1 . TGTGCCAGTAGCACACAGGGGGCGGGAGCCGGGGAGCTGTTTTTT CASSTQGAGAGELFF
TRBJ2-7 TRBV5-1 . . TGCGCCAGCAGCTTGGAGGACGGGGGCTACGAGCAGTACTTC CASSLEDGGYEQYF
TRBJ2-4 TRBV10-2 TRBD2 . TGCGCCAGCAGGTCCAGCGGGGGGGCCAAAAACATTCAGTACTTC CASRSSGGAKNIQYF
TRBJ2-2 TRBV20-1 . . TGCAGTGCTAGAGAACCCCGCCAACCTTCCCTTCTAGACCCGAACACCGGGGAGCTGTTTTTT CSAREPRQPSLLDPNTGELFF
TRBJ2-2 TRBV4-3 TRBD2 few TGCGCCAGCAGCCAAGATCAGGGGACTAGCCTCACCGGGGAGCTGTTTTTT CASSQDQGTSLTGELFF
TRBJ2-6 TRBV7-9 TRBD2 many TGTGCCAGCAGCTCACTAGCGGGGGGCCGCGAGGGAGGGGCCAACGTCCTGACTTTC CASSSLAGGREGGANVLTF
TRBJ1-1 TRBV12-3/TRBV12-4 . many TGTGCCAGCAGTTTAGGGGGGGATGAAGCTTTCTTT CASSLGGDEAFF
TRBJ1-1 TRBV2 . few TGTGCCAGCAGTGTCGACAGGACCACTGAAGCTTTCTTT CASSVDRTTEAFF
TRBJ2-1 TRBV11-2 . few TGTGCCAGCAGCTTAGTTGGGCAGAATGAGCAGTTCTTC CASSLVGQNEQFF
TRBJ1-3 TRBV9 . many TGTGCCAGCAGCGTAGCATCAGGCAACACCATATATTTT CASSVASGNTIYF
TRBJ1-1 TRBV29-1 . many TGCAGCGTTGTGGTGGCCCGCACTGAAGCTTTCTTT CSVVVARTEAFF
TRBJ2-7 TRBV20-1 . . TGCAGTGCTCCCACCGCGGCCCTATATGAGCAGTACTTC CSAPTAALYEQYF